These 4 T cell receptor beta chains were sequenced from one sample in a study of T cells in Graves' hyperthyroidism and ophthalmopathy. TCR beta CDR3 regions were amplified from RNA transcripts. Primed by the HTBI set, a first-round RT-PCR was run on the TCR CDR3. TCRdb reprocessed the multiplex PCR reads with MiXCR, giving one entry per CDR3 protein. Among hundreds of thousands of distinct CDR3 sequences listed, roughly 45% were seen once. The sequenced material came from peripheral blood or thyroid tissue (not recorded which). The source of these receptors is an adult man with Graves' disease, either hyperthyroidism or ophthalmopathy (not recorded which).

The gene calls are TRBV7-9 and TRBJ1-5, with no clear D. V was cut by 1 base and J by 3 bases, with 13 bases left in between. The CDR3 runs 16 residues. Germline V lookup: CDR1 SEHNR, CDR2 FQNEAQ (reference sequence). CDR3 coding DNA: TGTGCCAGCAGCTTAGGGATCGGCCAGATCAATCAGCCCCAGCATTTT. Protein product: CASSLGIGQINQPQHF.

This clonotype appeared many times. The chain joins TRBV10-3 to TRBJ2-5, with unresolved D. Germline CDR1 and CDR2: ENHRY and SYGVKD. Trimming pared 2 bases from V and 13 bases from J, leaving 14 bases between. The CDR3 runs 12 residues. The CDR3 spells CAISESLELRYF. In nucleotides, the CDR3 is TGTGCCATCAGTGAGAGTTTGGAGCTCCGGTACTTC.

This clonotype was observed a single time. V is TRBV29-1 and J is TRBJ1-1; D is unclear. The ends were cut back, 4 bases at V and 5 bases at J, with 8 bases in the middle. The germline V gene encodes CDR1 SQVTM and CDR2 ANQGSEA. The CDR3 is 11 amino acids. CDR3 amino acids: CSVVGRTEAFF. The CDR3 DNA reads TGCAGCGTTGTTGGGAGGACTGAAGCTTTCTTT.

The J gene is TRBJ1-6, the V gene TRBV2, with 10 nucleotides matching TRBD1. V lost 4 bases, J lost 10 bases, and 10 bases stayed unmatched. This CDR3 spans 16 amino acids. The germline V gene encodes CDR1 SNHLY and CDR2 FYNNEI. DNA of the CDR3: TGTGCCAGCAGTGCCGTATGGGGGACAGGGGCCTCACCCCTCCACTTT. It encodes CASSAVWGTGASPLHF. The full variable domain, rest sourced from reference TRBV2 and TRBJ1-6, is EPEVTQTPSHQVTQMGQEVILRCVPISNHLYFYWYRQILGQKVEFLVSFYNNEISEKSEIFDDQFSVERPDGSNFTLKIRSTKLEDSAMYFCASSAVWGTGASPLHFGNGTRLTVT.